This TCR beta chain is from a study of T cell repertoires in cytomegalovirus infection. The CDR3 covers 16 residues. Germline-derived CDR1 and CDR2 are SGHTA and FQGNSA. The V and J ends lost 5 bases and 2 bases respectively, with 16 bases between them. This clonotype was recorded at least ten times. What it binds is unknown. TCRdb re-called the reads with MiXCR, one entry per CDR3 protein. The table has approximately 24,000 distinct CDR3 sequences, 20% to 25% seen once. The chain carries TRBV7-2 and TRBJ1-5, with D hard to call. Sequencing used CD8+ T cells from cultured PBMCs, obtained from culture after CMV antigen stimulation. This receptor was identified in a human donor in good health (CMV status not recorded). Some clones in this sample may be carry-over from other donors' samples. As DNA, the CDR3 is TGTGCCAGCAGCCTTGATATGCGGGCAGGCAATCAGCCCCAGCATTTT. Protein product: CASSLDMRAGNQPQHF.